Presented here are 24 T cell receptor beta chains from one specimen sequenced in a study of vaccination and CD4 T cells after COVID-19. Sequencing of DNA taken from cultured CD4+ T cells relied on the Oncomine TCR Beta short-read assay. TCRdb recomputed calls from the PCR reads with MiXCR, one row per CDR3 protein. The data show about 6,100 distinct CDR3 sequences, less than 45% seen once. No antigen has been assigned to these receptors. Treatment reported: approximately nine-day PBMC culture with coronavirus spike peptide pools or control peptides (ViraFEST assay). Collection of the unexposed donor's CD4+ T cells took place before the COVID-19 pandemic (2011-2018). Sequenced material: CD4+ T cells from blood, cultured in vitro. The receptors originated from a human donor in good health.

The chain carries TRBV5-4 and TRBJ1-1; D perhaps matches TRBD1 (6 bases). This CDR3 region has 13 residues. Germline V gives CDR1 SGHNT, CDR2 YYREEE (reference sequence). V dropped 5 bases and J dropped 5 bases, with 13 bases sitting between them. The CDR3 protein is CASRTQGGTEAFF. DNA of the CDR3: TGTGCCAGCAGAACCCAAGGGGGAACTGAAGCTTTCTTT.

In regard to this clonotype: A read error may produce the germline difference seen at one junction end. The V call is TRBV5-6, the J call TRBJ2-1; tentative D call: TRBD2 (5 bases). CDR1 is SGHDT and CDR2 is YYEEEE in the germline V gene. There are 11 residues in the CDR3. The CDR3 DNA sequence: TGTGCCAGCAGCTTGGCCGGCTTGGTAGCGTTC. This translates into CASSLAGLVAF.

The chain is built from TRBV7-9 and TRBJ1-1; D possibly corresponds to TRBD1 (6 bases). V gave up 3 bases and J gave up 4 bases, with 15 bases separating them. CDR3 size: 15 residues. The germline V gene has CDR1 SEHNR and CDR2 FQNEAQ (reference sequence). CDR3 nucleotide sequence: TGTGCCAGCAGCTTCCCACAGGGAGGAGTCACTGAAGCTTTCTTT. Protein product: CASSFPQGGVTEAFF.

The chain is built from TRBV7-6 and TRBJ1-2; a weak D match, TRBD1 (5 bases). Germline assignment: CDR1 SGHVS and CDR2 FNYEAQ. The CDR3 sequence is 12 residues long. Trimming took off 8 bases at V and 4 bases at J, with 11 bases between the two ends. DNA of the CDR3: TGTGCCAGCTCGGACATTCTCTATGGCTACACCTTC. Its protein is CASSDILYGYTF.

The chain has TRBV20-1 and TRBJ1-2, with 7 bases lining up with TRBD1. The CDR3 runs to 15 residues. CDR1 and CDR2 from the germline V gene are DFQATT and SNEGSKA (reference sequence). V shed 1 base, J shed 8 bases, and the junction held 13 bases outside the gene matches. CDR3 sequence: CSARGDDRARDGYTF. Here the CDR3 DNA reads TGCAGTGCTAGAGGGGATGACAGGGCCAGGGACGGCTACACCTTC.

This sequence joins TRBV4-1 and TRBJ2-3; D not certain. Trimming pared 4 bases from V and 1 base from J, leaving 9 bases between. The CDR3 sequence is 14 residues long. Germline V gives CDR1 MGHRA, CDR2 YSYEKL. The CDR3 nucleotides read TGCGCCAGCAGCCCAAGCACAGGCACAGATACGCAGTATTTT. Its protein product is CASSPSTGTDTQYF.

The chain links TRBV12-3 or TRBV12-4 to TRBJ1-2; weak D call: TRBD1 (5 bases). The CDR3 consists of 12 residues. Trimming shortened V by 4 bases and J by 7 bases, and 10 bases separated the two germline ends. CDR3 nucleotides: TGTGCCAGCAGTTACGGGGGGGGTGGCTACACCTTC. This translates into CASSYGGGGYTF.

This clonotype turned up a few times. The chain links TRBV20-1 to TRBJ2-5, with 8 positions matching TRBD2. The CDR3 runs 13 residues. V lost 7 bases and J lost 5; bases outside the gene matches: 9. CDR1 and CDR2 (germline): DFQATT, SNEGSKA (reference sequence). The CDR3 is CSGFAGGVETQYF. The CDR3 DNA is TGCAGTGGCTTCGCGGGGGGCGTGGAGACCCAGTACTTC.

The chain is built from TRBV6-4 and TRBJ1-6; D unresolved. The ends were cut back, 2 bases at V and 5 bases at J, with 10 bases in the middle. The CDR3 consists of 15 residues. The germline V gene encodes CDR1 MRHNA and CDR2 SNTAGT. The CDR3 DNA follows: TGTGCCAGCAGTGACGGCGGTTATGATAATTCACCCCTCCACTTT. Protein: CASSDGGYDNSPLHF.

In regard to this clonotype: At one end, the junction sequence differs from germline, possibly due to a read error. The CDR3 nucleotides are TGTGCCAGCAGTTTGGGAGATTTGAATTCGCCCCTCCACTTT. It is translated as CASSLGDLNSPLHF. The chain combines TRBV12-3 or TRBV12-4 with TRBJ1-6; D gene uncertain. CDR3 length: 14 amino acids.

The V and J genes are TRBV6-1 and TRBJ1-2; 9 bases fit TRBD1. Germline V gene data show CDR1 as MNHNS and CDR2 as SASEGT. The CDR3 contains 14 residues. Losses at the gene ends were 10 bases for V and 1 base for J; bases not matched to a gene: 7. CDR3 sequence: CATRTGDDNYGYTF. In DNA form, the CDR3 reads TGTGCCACCCGGACAGGGGACGATAACTATGGCTACACCTTC.

This clonotype appeared a few times. The rearrangement joins TRBV7-9 to TRBJ1-2; 8 bases line up with TRBD1. CDR1 is SEHNR, CDR2 FQNEAQ, per germline (reference sequence). V shed 0 bases, J shed 6 bases, and the junction held 9 bases outside the gene matches. This CDR3 region has 16 residues. The CDR3 sequence: CASSLASGQGAHGYTF. CDR3 in DNA: TGTGCCAGCAGCTTAGCGTCAGGTCAGGGGGCACATGGCTACACCTTC.

A remark on this clonotype: Mismatch with germline at one junction end may stem from a read error. This sequence joins TRBV27 and TRBJ2-6; D ambiguous. The V gene's germline CDR1 is MNHEY and CDR2 SMNVEV (reference sequence). This CDR3 contains 16 residues. CDR3 residues: CVSSFIGETGANVLTF. Written as DNA, the CDR3 is TGTGTCAGCAGTTTTATAGGTGAAACTGGGGCCAACGTCCTGACTTTC.

The chain is built from TRBV7-3 and TRBJ2-2; D not resolved. With 4 bases removed from V and 0 bases from J, the gap between germline ends came to 3 bases. CDR1 is SGHTA, CDR2 FQGTGA, per germline. The CDR3 length is 13 residues. In nucleotides, the CDR3 is TGTGCCAGCAGCTCCCCGAACACCGGGGAGCTGTTTTTT. Translating gives CASSSPNTGELFF.

CDR3 sequence reads: CASSRTPGTGGSGANVLTF. In DNA form, the CDR3 reads TGTGCCAGCAGTCGCACTCCCGGGACAGGGGGCTCTGGGGCCAACGTCCTGACTTTC. The V gene is TRBV6-1, the J gene TRBJ2-6, with 11 bases matching TRBD1. Germline V CDR1 and CDR2: MNHNS, SASEGT. The CDR3 has 19 amino acids. V dropped 5 bases and J dropped 0; count of bases not matched to a gene: 9.

The chain uses TRBV6-5 and TRBJ1-6, with 7 positions matching TRBD1. CDR3 length: 17 amino acids. Losses at the gene ends were 4 bases for V and 9 bases for J; bases not matched to a gene: 15. The V gene's germline CDR1 is MNHEY and CDR2 SVGAGI. The CDR3 coding sequence is TGTGCCAGCAGTTTGGACAGGCCCCTTATCCGTATTTCACCCCTCCACTTT. This gives the protein CASSLDRPLIRISPLHF.

This clonotype was counted between two and nine times. The chain employs TRBV6-4 and TRBJ2-6; no definite D call. The CDR3 totals 14 residues. V was pared by 3 bases and J by 0 bases, with 3 bases between. In germline, CDR1 is MRHNA, CDR2 SNTAGT. The CDR3 reads CASSEDSGANVLTF. The CDR3 DNA is TGTGCCAGCAGTGAAGACTCTGGGGCCAACGTCCTGACTTTC.

This chain uses TRBV7-9 with TRBJ1-5, with D unclear. V lost 0 bases to trimming and J lost 8 bases, with 11 bases between them. The CDR3 is 14 residues long. The V gene's germline CDR1 is SEHNR and CDR2 FQNEAQ (reference sequence). The CDR3 DNA is TGTGCCAGCAGCTTAGCGCTGGAGAGCGAGCCCCAGCATTTT. Its translation is CASSLALESEPQHF.

This chain connects TRBV7-3 to TRBJ2-7, with TRBD1 matching over 7 bases. The CDR3 has 13 residues. The junction had 5 bases not matched to a gene; V was cut back by 5 bases and J by 4 bases. From germline, CDR1 is SGHTA and CDR2 FQGTGA. CDR3: CASSIGTEYEQYF. For the CDR3, the DNA is TGTGCCAGCAGCATCGGGACAGAATACGAGCAGTACTTC.

The chain joins TRBV20-1 to TRBJ2-3, with D possibly matching TRBD2 (6 bases). V lost 6 bases to trimming and J lost 4 bases, with 26 bases between them. Germline V gives CDR1 DFQATT, CDR2 SNEGSKA (reference sequence). The CDR3 runs 17 residues. CDR3 in amino acids: CSAFPRLEDKWADTQYF. CDR3 in DNA: TGCAGTGCGTTTCCACGACTAGAAGATAAATGGGCAGATACGCAGTATTTT.

This clonotype occurred a few times. The V call is TRBV5-8, the J call TRBJ2-1; 7 bases are shared with TRBD2. There are 15 residues in the CDR3. J was trimmed by 4 bases and V by 1 base; bases with no gene match: 5. Germline lookup yields CDR1 SGHTS and CDR2 YDEGEE. The CDR3: CASSLLTGGYNEQFF. The CDR3 DNA reads as TGTGCCAGCAGCTTGCTGACGGGGGGATACAATGAGCAGTTCTTC.

This rearrangement joins TRBV20-1 to TRBJ2-2; 9 bases line up with TRBD1. The ends lost 6 bases at V and 3 bases at J; junction bases unmatched: 5. CDR1 is DFQATT and CDR2 is SNEGSKA in the germline V gene (reference sequence). The CDR3 extends over 14 amino acids. CDR3 residues: CSAERTGDTGELFF. CDR3 in DNA: TGCAGTGCCGAAAGGACAGGGGACACCGGGGAGCTGTTTTTT.

In this sample, this clonotype turned up a few times. The chain has TRBV25-1 and TRBJ1-6; TRBD1 might be the D (6 bases). Germline V gene lookup returns CDR1 MGHDK and CDR2 SYGVNS. V was clipped by 3 bases and J by 5 bases, with 11 bases between them. The CDR3 is 15 residues long. CDR3 in DNA: TGTGCCAGCAGTGAGGGGGCGCGGGATAATTCACCCCTCCACTTT. Translation gives CASSEGARDNSPLHF.

The J gene is TRBJ1-5, the V gene TRBV2; D call uncertain. Germline values: CDR1 SNHLY, CDR2 FYNNEI. V lost 4 bases to trimming and J lost 4 bases, with 11 bases between them. CDR3 length: 14 residues. The CDR3 loop reads CASSAVSGNQPQHF. Written as DNA, the CDR3 is TGTGCCAGCAGTGCGGTGTCGGGGAATCAGCCCCAGCATTTT.